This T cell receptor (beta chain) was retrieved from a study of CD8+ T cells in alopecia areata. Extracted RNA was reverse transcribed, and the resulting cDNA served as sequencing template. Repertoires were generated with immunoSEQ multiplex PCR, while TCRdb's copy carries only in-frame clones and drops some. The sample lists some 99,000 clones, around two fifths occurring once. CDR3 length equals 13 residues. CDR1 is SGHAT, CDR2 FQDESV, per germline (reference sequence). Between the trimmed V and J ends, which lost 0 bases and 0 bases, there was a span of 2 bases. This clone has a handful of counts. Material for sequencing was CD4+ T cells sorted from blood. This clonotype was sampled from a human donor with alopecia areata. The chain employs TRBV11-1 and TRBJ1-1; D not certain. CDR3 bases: TGTGCCAGCAGCTTAGCCTTGAACACTGAAGCTTTCTTT. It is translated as CASSLALNTEAFF.